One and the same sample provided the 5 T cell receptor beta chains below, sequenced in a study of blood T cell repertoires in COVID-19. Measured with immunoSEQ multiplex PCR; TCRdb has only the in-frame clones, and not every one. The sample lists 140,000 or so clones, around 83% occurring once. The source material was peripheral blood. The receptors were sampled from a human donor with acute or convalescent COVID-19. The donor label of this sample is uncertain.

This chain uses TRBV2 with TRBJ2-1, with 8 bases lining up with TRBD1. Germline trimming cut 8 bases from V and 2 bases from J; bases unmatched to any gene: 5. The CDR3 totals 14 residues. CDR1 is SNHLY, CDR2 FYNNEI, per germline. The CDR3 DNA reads TGTGCCAGCCTCCAGGGGGCTACCTACAATGAGCAGTTCTTC. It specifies CASLQGATYNEQFF.

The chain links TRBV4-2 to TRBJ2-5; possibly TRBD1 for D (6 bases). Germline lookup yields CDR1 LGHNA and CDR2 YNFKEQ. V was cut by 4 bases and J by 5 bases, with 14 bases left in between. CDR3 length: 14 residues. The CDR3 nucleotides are TGTGCCAGCAGCCCAAGCAGGGGCCAGGAGACCCAGTACTTC. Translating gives CASSPSRGQETQYF.

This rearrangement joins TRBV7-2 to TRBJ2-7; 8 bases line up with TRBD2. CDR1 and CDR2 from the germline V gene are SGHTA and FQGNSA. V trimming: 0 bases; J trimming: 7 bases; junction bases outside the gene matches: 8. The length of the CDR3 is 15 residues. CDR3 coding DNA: TGTGCCAGCAGCTTAGCGCCCGGGGGGGCGGGTGAGCAGTACTTC. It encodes CASSLAPGGAGEQYF.

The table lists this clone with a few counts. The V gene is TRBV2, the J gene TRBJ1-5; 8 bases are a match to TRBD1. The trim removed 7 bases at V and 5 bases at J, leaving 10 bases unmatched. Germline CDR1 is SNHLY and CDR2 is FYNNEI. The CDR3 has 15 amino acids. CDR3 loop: CASTADRGGYQPQHF. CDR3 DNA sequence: TGTGCCAGCACTGCCGACAGGGGAGGATATCAGCCCCAGCATTTT.

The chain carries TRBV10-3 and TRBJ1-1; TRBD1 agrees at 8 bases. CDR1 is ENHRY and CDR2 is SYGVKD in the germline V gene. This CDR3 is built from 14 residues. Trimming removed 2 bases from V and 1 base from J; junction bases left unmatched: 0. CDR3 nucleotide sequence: TGTGCCATCAGTGAGCAGGGGGCGAACACTGAAGCTTTCTTT. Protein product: CAISEQGANTEAFF.